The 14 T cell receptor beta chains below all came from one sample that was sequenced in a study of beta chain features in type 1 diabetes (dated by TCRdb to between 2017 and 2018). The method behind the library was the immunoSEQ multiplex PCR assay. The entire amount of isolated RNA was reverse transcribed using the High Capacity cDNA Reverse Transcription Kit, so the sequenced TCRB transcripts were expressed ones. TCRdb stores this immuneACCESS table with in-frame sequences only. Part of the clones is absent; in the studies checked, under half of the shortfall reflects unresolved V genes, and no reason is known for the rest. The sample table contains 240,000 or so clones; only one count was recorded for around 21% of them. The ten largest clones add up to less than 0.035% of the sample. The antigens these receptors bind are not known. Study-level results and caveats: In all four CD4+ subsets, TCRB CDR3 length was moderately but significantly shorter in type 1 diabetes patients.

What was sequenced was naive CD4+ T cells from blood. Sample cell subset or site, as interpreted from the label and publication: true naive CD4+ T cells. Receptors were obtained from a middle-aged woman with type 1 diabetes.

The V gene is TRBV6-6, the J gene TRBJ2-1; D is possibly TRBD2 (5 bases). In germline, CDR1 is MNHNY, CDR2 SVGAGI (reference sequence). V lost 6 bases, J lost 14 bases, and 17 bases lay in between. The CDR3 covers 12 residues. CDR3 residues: CASSPLSVPEFF. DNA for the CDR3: TGTGCCAGCAGCCCCCTTAGCGTTCCCGAGTTCTTC.

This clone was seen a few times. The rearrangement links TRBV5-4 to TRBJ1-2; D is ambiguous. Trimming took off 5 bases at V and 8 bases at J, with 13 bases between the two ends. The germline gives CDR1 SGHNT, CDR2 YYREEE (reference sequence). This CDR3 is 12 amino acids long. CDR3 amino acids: CASRLQGGGYTF. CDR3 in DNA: TGTGCCAGCAGACTACAAGGCGGGGGCTACACCTTC.

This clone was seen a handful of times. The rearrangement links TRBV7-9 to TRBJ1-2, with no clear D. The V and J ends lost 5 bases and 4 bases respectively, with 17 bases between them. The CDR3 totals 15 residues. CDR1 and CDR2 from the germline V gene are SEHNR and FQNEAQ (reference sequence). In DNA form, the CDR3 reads TGTGCCAGCAGCCCCGGCTTAGCTCAGATCTATGGCTACACCTTC. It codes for CASSPGLAQIYGYTF.

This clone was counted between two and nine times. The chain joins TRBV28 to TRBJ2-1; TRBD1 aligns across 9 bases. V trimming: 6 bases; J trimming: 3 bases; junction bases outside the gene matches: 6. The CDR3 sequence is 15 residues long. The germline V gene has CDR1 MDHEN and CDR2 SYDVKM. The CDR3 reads CASRQTGGYYNEQFF. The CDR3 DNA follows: TGTGCCAGCAGACAAACAGGGGGCTACTACAATGAGCAGTTCTTC. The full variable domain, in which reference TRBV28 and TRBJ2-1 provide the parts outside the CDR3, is DVKVTQSSRYLVKRTGEKVFLECVQDMDHENMFWYRQDPGLGLRLIYFSYDVKMKEKGDIPEGYSVSREKKERFSLILESASTNQTSMYLCASRQTGGYYNEQFFGPGTRLTVL.

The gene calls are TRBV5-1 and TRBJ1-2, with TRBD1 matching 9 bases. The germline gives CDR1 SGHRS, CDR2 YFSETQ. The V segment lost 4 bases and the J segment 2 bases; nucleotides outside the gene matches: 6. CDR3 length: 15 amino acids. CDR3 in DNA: TGCGCCAGCAGCCCGGGACAGGGCGCAAACTATGGCTACACCTTC. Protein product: CASSPGQGANYGYTF. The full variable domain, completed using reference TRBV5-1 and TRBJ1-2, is KAGVTQTPRYLIKTRGQQVTLSCSPISGHRSVSWYQQTPGQGLQFLFEYFSETQRNKGNFPGRFSGRQFSNSRSEMNVSTLELGDSALYLCASSPGQGANYGYTFGSGTRLTVV.

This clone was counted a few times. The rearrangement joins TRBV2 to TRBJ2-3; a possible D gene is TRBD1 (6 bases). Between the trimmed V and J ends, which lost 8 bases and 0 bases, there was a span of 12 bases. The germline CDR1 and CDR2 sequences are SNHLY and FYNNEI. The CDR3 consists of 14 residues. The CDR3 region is CASCRRGSTDTQYF. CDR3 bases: TGTGCCAGCTGTCGTAGGGGGAGCACAGATACGCAGTATTTT. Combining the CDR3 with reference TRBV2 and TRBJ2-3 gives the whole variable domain EPEVTQTPSHQVTQMGQEVILRCVPISNHLYFYWYRQILGQKVEFLVSFYNNEISEKSEIFDDQFSVERPDGSNFTLKIRSTKLEDSAMYFCASCRRGSTDTQYFGPGTRLTVL.

The DNA for the CDR3 is TGTGCCAGCAGCCAGGGAGGTCTTGATGGCTACACCTTC. Amino acids: CASSQGGLDGYTF. V usage is TRBV9 and J usage is TRBJ1-2; maybe TRBD1 (5 bases). Trimming took 4 bases from V and 6 from J, leaving 13 bases between them. Germline V lookup: CDR1 SGDLS, CDR2 YYNGEE. CDR3 length equals 13 residues.

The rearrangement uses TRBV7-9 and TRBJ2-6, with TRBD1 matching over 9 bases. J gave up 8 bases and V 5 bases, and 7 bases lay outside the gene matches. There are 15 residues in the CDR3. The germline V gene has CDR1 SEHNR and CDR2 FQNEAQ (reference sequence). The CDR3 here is CASSVGTGNTNVLTF. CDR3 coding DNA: TGTGCCAGCAGCGTTGGGACAGGGAATACCAACGTCCTGACTTTC.

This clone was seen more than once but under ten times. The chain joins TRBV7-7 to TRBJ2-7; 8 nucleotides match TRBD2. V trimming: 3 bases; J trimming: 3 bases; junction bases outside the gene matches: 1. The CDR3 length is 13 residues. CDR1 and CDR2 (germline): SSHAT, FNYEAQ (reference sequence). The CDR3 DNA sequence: TGTGCCAGCAGCTTCAGCGGGGGCTACGAGCAGTACTTC. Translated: CASSFSGGYEQYF.

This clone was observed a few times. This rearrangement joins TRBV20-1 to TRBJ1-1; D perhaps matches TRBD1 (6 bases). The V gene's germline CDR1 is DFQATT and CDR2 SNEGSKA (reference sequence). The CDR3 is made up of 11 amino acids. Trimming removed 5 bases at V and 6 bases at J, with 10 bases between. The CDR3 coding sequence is TGCAGTGCTTTAGGACAGTCTGAAGCTTTCTTT. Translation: CSALGQSEAFF.

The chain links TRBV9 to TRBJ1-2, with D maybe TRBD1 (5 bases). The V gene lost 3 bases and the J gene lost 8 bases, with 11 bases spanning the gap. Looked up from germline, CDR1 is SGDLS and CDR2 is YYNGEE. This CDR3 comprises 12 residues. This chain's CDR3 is CASSAQTEGYTF. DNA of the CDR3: TGTGCCAGCAGCGCACAGACAGAAGGCTACACCTTC.

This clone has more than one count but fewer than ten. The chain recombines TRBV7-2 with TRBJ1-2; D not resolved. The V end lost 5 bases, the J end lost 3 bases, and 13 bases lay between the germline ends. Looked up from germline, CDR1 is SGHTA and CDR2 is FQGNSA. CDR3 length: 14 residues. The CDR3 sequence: CASSKREGDYGYTF. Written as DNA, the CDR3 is TGTGCCAGCAGCAAAAGGGAGGGTGACTATGGCTACACCTTC.

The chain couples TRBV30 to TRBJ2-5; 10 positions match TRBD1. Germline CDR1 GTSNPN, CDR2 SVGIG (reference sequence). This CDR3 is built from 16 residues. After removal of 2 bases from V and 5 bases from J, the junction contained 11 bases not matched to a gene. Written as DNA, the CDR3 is TGTGCCTGGAGTCTCGGGACAGGGGCAGAGGTGGAGACCCAGTACTTC. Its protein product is CAWSLGTGAEVETQYF.

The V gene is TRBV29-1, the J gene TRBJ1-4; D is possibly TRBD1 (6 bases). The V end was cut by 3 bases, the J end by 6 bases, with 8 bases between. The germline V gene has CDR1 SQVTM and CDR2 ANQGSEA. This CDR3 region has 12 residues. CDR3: CSVDRGDEKLFF. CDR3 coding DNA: TGCAGCGTTGACAGGGGCGATGAAAAACTGTTTTTT.